This TCR beta chain was sequenced for a study of monozygotic twins with inflammatory bowel disease. After re-calling the 5' RACE reads, TCRdb lists one entry per CDR3 protein, DNA absent. Recorded for this sample: some 200,000 distinct CDR3 sequences. This CDR3 comprises 15 residues. Germline V gene sequence: CDR1 LNHDA, CDR2 SQIVND (reference sequence). This chain links TRBV19 with TRBJ2-6. The sample was blood. The sequence derives from a human donor with ulcerative colitis or Crohn's disease, or a healthy co-twin of an affected twin (not recorded which). The CDR3 loop reads CASTSASSGANVLTF.